A single sample gave rise to the 19 T cell receptor beta chains below, sequenced in a study of blood T cell repertoires in COVID-19. Profiled with immunoSEQ multiplex PCR; TCRdb holds only in-frame clones, not every one. The sample has almost 400,000 clones; approximately 89% are singletons. The sequenced material came from peripheral blood. The receptors stem from an older woman with COVID-19, enrolled during active disease.

The chain has TRBV19 and TRBJ1-5, with 8 bases lining up with TRBD1. With V trimmed by 5 bases and J by 4 bases, 10 bases remained unmatched. CDR1 is LNHDA, CDR2 SQIVND, per germline (reference sequence). This CDR3 is 16 amino acids long. As DNA, the CDR3 is TGTGCCAGTAGTTACCTAACCGGGACAGGTAATCAGCCCCAGCATTTT. Protein sequence: CASSYLTGTGNQPQHF. Supplemented by reference TRBV19 and TRBJ1-5, the full variable domain reads DGGITQSPKYLFRKEGQNVTLSCEQNLNHDAMYWYRQDPGQGLRLIYYSQIVNDFQKGDIAEGYSVSREKKESFPLTVTSAQKNPTAFYLCASSYLTGTGNQPQHFGDGTRLSIL.

The chain joins TRBV19 to TRBJ2-7; 11 positions agree with TRBD1. The CDR3 runs 15 residues. The germline gives CDR1 LNHDA, CDR2 SQIVND (reference sequence). After removal of 4 bases from V and 3 bases from J, the junction contained 5 bases not matched to a gene. CDR3 sequence: CASSTGTGGVYEQYF. Written as DNA, the CDR3 is TGTGCCAGTAGTACCGGGACAGGGGGAGTCTACGAGCAGTACTTC.

This chain uses TRBV7-4 with TRBJ1-5, with 7 nucleotides matching TRBD1. Unmatched junction bases numbered 3, after V lost 4 bases and J lost 3 bases. Germline lookup yields CDR1 SGHVT and CDR2 SQSDAQ. The CDR3 has 14 amino acids. DNA for the CDR3: TGTGCCAGCAGCTGCGGGACAGCCAATCAGCCCCAGCATTTT. Encoded protein: CASSCGTANQPQHF.

V is TRBV5-1 and J is TRBJ2-5; 12 nucleotides align to TRBD2. The CDR3 is 16 amino acids. The trim removed 2 bases at V and 6 bases at J, leaving 8 bases unmatched. The V gene's germline CDR1 is SGHRS and CDR2 YFSETQ. The CDR3 DNA reads as TGCGCCAGCAGCTTCACCGGGACTAGCGGGTGGAAGACCCAGTACTTC. As protein: CASSFTGTSGWKTQYF.

This clone appeared a few times. This chain uses TRBV28 with TRBJ1-1, with 7 nucleotides matching TRBD1. Losses at the gene ends were 3 bases for V and 3 bases for J; bases not matched to a gene: 1. CDR1 and CDR2 (germline): MDHEN, SYDVKM. This CDR3 has 13 amino acids. CDR3 in DNA: TGTGCCAGCAGTTTCACAGGGGACACTGAAGCTTTCTTT. Its translation: CASSFTGDTEAFF.

This clone was observed a single time. This rearrangement joins TRBV6-4 to TRBJ2-3; no clear D gene. The CDR3 sequence is 16 residues long. V lost 6 bases to trimming and J lost 0 bases, with 16 bases between them. From germline, CDR1 is MRHNA and CDR2 SNTAGT. The CDR3 region is CASRDGRLSSTDTQYF. The DNA for the CDR3 is TGTGCCAGCAGAGACGGAAGACTGTCTAGCACAGATACGCAGTATTTT.

The chain uses TRBV27 and TRBJ2-7, with 7 bases lining up with TRBD1. Germline V gives CDR1 MNHEY, CDR2 SMNVEV (reference sequence). V gave up 4 bases and J gave up 0 bases; unmatched junction bases: 6. The CDR3 totals 15 residues. The CDR3 region is CASSSWTGGSYEQYF. CDR3 DNA: TGTGCCAGCAGTTCGTGGACAGGAGGCTCCTACGAGCAGTACTTC.

The chain is built from TRBV19 and TRBJ2-5, with D possibly TRBD1 on 5 matching bases. Per germline, CDR1 LNHDA and CDR2 SQIVND (reference sequence). Trimming took off 5 bases at V and 4 bases at J, with 5 bases between the two ends. CDR3 length: 11 amino acids. The CDR3 DNA follows: TGTGCCAGTAGTGGGGCAGAGACCCAGTACTTC. Protein sequence: CASSGAETQYF.

The rearrangement joins TRBV5-5 to TRBJ2-3; D not resolved. CDR1 SGHKS and CDR2 YYEKEE come from the germline V gene (reference sequence). The CDR3 has 13 amino acids. V shed 0 bases and J shed 2 bases, with 4 bases lying between them. The CDR3 loop reads CASSLASTDTQYF. CDR3 bases: TGTGCCAGCAGCTTGGCGTCCACAGATACGCAGTATTTT.

The chain couples TRBV2 to TRBJ1-1; TRBD1 matches at 7 bases. Trimming took 5 bases from V and 4 from J; bases not matched to a gene: 7. Germline lookup yields CDR1 SNHLY and CDR2 FYNNEI. This CDR3 region has 14 residues. For the CDR3, the DNA is TGTGCCAGCAGTCCGGGACAGCTGAGCACTGAAGCTTTCTTT. As protein: CASSPGQLSTEAFF.

The rearrangement links TRBV24-1 to TRBJ1-5; maybe TRBD1 (5 bases). Between the trimmed V and J ends, which lost 2 bases and 4 bases, there was a span of 8 bases. Germline assignment: CDR1 KGHDR and CDR2 SFDVKD. The CDR3 sequence is 14 residues long. This chain's CDR3 is CATSDSPGNQPQHF. CDR3 DNA sequence: TGTGCCACCAGTGATTCTCCAGGGAATCAGCCCCAGCATTTT.

CDR3 sequence reads: CASSQDRLAGVADTQYF. CDR3 nucleotide sequence: TGTGCCAGCAGCCAAGATCGACTAGCGGGGGTAGCAGATACGCAGTATTTT. V gene TRBV3-1 (or the pseudogene TRBV3-2) combines with J gene TRBJ2-3; 12 bases are a match to TRBD2. Germline CDR1 LGHDT, CDR2 YNNKEL (reference sequence). The CDR3 loop spans 17 amino acids. Losses at the gene ends were 0 bases for V and 4 bases for J; bases not matched to a gene: 5.

The chain joins TRBV11-3 to TRBJ1-1; 11 bases align to TRBD1. The length of the CDR3 is 15 residues. V lost 5 bases, J lost 3 bases, and 5 bases stayed unmatched. Germline V gene lookup returns CDR1 SGHNT and CDR2 YENEEA. CDR3 bases: TGTGCCAGCAGCGCCCGGGACAGGGGGGACACTGAAGCTTTCTTT. This sequence encodes CASSARDRGDTEAFF.

The chain recombines TRBV30 with TRBJ2-3; 14 bases align to TRBD2. V was pared by 3 bases and J by 4 bases, with 6 bases of the junction left unmatched. The CDR3 consists of 16 residues. Germline-derived CDR1 and CDR2 are GTSNPN and SVGIG (reference sequence). In DNA, the CDR3 is TGTGCCTGGAGGGTAGGACTAGCGGGGGGCCCAGATACGCAGTATTTT. This gives the protein CAWRVGLAGGPDTQYF.

This chain connects TRBV2 to TRBJ1-5, with unresolved D. V shed 4 bases and J shed 7 bases, with 8 bases lying between them. The CDR3 contains 12 residues. The germline V gene encodes CDR1 SNHLY and CDR2 FYNNEI. This CDR3 is CASSGPNQPQHF. CDR3 DNA: TGTGCCAGCAGTGGGCCCAACCAGCCCCAGCATTTT.

Written as DNA, the CDR3 is TGCAGCGTTGAGGTGCAGGGCCTTGTCACAGATACGCAGTATTTT. Translated, it gives CSVEVQGLVTDTQYF. The rearrangement joins TRBV29-1 to TRBJ2-3; possibly TRBD1 for D (5 bases). Germline V gene sequence: CDR1 SQVTM, CDR2 ANQGSEA. The CDR3 consists of 15 residues. The V end lost 3 bases, the J end lost 2 bases, and 15 bases lay between the germline ends.

In DNA, the CDR3 is TGCGCCACCAGGGGGGCCCTAGCGGGGCCCGGGGAGCTGTTTTTT. It is translated as CATRGALAGPGELFF. The chain is built from TRBV5-1 and TRBJ2-2; TRBD2 agrees at 9 bases. Germline V gene sequence: CDR1 SGHRS, CDR2 YFSETQ. The V and J ends lost 9 bases and 6 bases, in that order; junction bases with no gene match: 12. The CDR3 spans 15 residues. Based on the CDR3 plus reference TRBV5-1 and TRBJ2-2, the full variable domain is KAGVTQTPRYLIKTRGQQVTLSCSPISGHRSVSWYQQTPGQGLQFLFEYFSETQRNKGNFPGRFSGRQFSNSRSEMNVSTLELGDSALYLCATRGALAGPGELFFGEGSRLTVL.

This rearrangement joins TRBV7-3 to TRBJ2-1; 7 bases agree with TRBD1. Germline V gives CDR1 SGHTA, CDR2 FQGTGA. V lost 5 bases to trimming and J lost 4 bases; unmatched junction nucleotides: 8. The CDR3 is 15 amino acids. CDR3 nucleotide sequence: TGTGCCAGCAGCCCGGACAGGAGGTGGTACAATGAGCAGTTCTTC. It yields the protein CASSPDRRWYNEQFF.

This clone was counted once. J is TRBJ1-6 and V is TRBV7-9; TRBD1 matches 8 bases. The CDR3 consists of 16 residues. Germline V gene data show CDR1 as SEHNR and CDR2 as FQNEAQ (reference sequence). With 6 bases clipped from V and 6 bases from J, the junction kept 10 bases outside the gene matches. The CDR3 here is CASRDGQGAGNSPLHF. As DNA, the CDR3 is TGTGCCAGCAGAGACGGACAGGGTGCCGGTAATTCACCCCTCCACTTT.